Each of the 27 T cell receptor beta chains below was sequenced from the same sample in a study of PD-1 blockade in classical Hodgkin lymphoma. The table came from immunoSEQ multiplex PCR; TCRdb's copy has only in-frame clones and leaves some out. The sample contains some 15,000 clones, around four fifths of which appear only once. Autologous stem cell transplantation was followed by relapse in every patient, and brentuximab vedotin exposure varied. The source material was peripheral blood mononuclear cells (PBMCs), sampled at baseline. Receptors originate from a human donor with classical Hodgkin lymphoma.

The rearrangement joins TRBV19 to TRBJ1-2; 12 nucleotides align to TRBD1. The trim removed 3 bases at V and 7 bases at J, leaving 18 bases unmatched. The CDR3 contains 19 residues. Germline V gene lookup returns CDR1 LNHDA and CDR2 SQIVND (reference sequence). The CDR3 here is CASSISQYRDRGRNAGYTF. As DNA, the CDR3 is TGTGCCAGTAGTATTTCGCAGTACCGGGACAGGGGGCGGAATGCTGGCTACACCTTC.

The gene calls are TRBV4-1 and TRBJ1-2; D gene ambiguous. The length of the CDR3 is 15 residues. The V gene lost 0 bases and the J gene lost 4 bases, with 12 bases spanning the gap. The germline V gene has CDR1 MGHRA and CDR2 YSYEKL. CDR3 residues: CASSQDSGVGYGYTF. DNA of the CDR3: TGCGCCAGCAGCCAAGACTCTGGGGTGGGCTATGGCTACACCTTC.

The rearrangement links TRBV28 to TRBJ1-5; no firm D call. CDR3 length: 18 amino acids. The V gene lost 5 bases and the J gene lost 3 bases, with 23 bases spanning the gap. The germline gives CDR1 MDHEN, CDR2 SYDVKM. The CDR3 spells CASSPFIKGEALNQPQHF. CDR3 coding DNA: TGTGCCAGCAGTCCCTTTATAAAAGGCGAGGCCCTCAATCAGCCCCAGCATTTT.

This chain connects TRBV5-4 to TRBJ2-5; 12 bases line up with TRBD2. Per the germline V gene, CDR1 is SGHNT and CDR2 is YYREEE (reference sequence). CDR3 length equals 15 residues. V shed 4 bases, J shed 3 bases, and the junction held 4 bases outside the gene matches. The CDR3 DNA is TGTGCCAGCAGCATTCGACTAGCGGGGGAAGAGACCCAGTACTTC. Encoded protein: CASSIRLAGEETQYF.

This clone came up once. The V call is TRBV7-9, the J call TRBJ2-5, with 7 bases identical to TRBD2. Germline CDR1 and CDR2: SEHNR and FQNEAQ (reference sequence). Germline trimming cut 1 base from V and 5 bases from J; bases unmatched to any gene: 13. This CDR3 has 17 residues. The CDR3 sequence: CASSLVLASGIDETQYF. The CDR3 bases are TGTGCCAGCAGCTTAGTACTAGCGTCGGGAATAGATGAGACCCAGTACTTC.

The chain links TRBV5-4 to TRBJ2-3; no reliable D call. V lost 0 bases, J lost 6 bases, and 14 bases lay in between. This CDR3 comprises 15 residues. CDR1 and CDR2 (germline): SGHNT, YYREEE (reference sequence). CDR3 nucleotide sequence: TGTGCCAGCAGCTTGGTCGGCCGAGACTCCGATACGCAGTATTTT. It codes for CASSLVGRDSDTQYF.

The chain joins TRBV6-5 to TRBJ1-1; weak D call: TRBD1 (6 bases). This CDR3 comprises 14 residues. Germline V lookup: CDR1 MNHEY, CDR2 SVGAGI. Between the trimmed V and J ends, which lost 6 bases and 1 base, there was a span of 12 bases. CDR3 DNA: TGTGCCAGCAGCCCGGGACAAAGGAACACTGAAGCTTTCTTT. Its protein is CASSPGQRNTEAFF.

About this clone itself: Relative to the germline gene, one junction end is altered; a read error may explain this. CDR3 nucleotides: TGTGCCGGCAGTTACTCGGGCAGGGGCACCTACGAGCAGTACTTC. Translated: CAGSYSGRGTYEQYF. The rearrangement uses TRBV6-5 and TRBJ2-7, with D maybe TRBD1 (6 bases). The CDR3 totals 15 residues. Germline V gene data show CDR1 as MNHEY and CDR2 as SVGAGI.

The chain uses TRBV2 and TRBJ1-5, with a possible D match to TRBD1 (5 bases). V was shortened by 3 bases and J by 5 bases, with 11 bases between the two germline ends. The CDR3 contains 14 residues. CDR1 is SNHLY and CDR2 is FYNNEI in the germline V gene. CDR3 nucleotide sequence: TGTGCCAGCAGTGACAGGGAGGCATATCAGCCCCAGCATTTT. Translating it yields CASSDREAYQPQHF.

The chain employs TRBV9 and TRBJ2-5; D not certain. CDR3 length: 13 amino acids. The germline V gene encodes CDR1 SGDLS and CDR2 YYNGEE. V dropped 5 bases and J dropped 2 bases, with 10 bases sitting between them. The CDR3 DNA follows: TGTGCCAGCAGTCGGGCGCAGCAAGAGACCCAGTACTTC. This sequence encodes CASSRAQQETQYF.

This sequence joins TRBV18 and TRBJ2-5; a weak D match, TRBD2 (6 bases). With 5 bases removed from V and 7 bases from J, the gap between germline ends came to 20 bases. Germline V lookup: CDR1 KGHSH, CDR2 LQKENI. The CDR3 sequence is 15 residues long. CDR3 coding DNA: TGTGCCAGCTCATTTGGACTAATGGGGATTTTGACCCAGTACTTC. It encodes CASSFGLMGILTQYF.

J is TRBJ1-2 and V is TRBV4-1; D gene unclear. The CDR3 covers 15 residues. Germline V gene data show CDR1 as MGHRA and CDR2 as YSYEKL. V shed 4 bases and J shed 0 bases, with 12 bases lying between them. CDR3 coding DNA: TGCGCCAGCAGCCCCCGAGGCAGCTCTAACTATGGCTACACCTTC. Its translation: CASSPRGSSNYGYTF.

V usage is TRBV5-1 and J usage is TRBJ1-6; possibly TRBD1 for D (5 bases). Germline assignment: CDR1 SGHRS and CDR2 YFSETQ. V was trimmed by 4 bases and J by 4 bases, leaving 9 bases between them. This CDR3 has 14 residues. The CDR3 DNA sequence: TGCGCCAGCAGCCACGACAGTTATAATTCACCCCTCCACTTT. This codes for CASSHDSYNSPLHF.

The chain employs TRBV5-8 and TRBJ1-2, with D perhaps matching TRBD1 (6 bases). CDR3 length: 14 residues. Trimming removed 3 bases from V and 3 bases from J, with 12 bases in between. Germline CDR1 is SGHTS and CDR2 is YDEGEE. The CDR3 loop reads CASSSNRDDYGYTF. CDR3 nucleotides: TGTGCCAGCAGCTCTAACAGGGATGACTATGGCTACACCTTC. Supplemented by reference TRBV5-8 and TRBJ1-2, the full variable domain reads EAGVTQSPTHLIKTRGQQATLRCSPISGHTSVYWYQQALGLGLQFLLWYDEGEERNRGNFPPRFSGRQFPNYSSELNVNALELEDSALYLCASSSNRDDYGYTFGSGTRLTVV.

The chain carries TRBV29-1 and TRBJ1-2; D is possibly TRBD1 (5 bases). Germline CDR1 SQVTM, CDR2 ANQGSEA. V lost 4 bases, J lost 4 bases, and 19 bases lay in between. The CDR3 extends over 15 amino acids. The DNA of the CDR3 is TGCAGCGTTGTTAGCCAGCGGGGGGATCGCTATGGCTACACCTTC. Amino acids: CSVVSQRGDRYGYTF.

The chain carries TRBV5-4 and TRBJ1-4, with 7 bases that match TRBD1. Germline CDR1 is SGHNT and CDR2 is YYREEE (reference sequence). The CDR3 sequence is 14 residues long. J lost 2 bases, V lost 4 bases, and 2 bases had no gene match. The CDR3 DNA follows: TGTGCCAGCAGCGAGGGGGCGACTAATGAAAAACTGTTTTTT. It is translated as CASSEGATNEKLFF.

This CDR3 is CASSLGGSGGNSPLHF. The CDR3 nucleotides read TGTGCCAGCAGCTTGGGAGGATCCGGGGGTAATTCACCCCTCCACTTT. V usage is TRBV5-4 and J usage is TRBJ1-6; possible D gene TRBD1, 5 bases. The V end lost 0 bases, the J end lost 6 bases, and 13 bases lay between the germline ends. In germline, CDR1 is SGHNT, CDR2 YYREEE (reference sequence). The CDR3 spans 16 residues. The full variable domain, its missing parts supplied by reference TRBV5-4 and TRBJ1-6, is ETGVTQSPTHLIKTRGQQVTLRCSSQSGHNTVSWYQQALGQGPQFIFQYYREEENGRGNFPPRFSGLQFPNYSSELNVNALELDDSALYLCASSLGGSGGNSPLHFGNGTRLTVT.

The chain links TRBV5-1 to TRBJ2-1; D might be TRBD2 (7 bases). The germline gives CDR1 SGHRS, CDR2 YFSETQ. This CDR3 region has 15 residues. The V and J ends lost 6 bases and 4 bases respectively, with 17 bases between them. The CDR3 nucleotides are TGCGCCAGCACCACCGAGGGGGGGGGATACAATGAGCAGTTCTTC. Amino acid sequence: CASTTEGGGYNEQFF.

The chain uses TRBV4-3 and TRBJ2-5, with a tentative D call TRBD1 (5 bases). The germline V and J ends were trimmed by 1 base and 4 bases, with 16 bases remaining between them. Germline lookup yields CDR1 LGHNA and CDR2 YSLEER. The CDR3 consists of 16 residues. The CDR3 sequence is CASSQALGRVRETQYF. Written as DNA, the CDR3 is TGCGCCAGCAGCCAAGCCCTCGGCAGGGTTCGAGAGACCCAGTACTTC.

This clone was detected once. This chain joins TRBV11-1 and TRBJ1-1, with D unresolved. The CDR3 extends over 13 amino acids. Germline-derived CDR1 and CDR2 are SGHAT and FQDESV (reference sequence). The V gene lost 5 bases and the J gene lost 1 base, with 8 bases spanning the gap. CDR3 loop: CASSTTENTEAFF. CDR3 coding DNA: TGTGCCAGCAGCACCACAGAGAACACTGAAGCTTTCTTT.

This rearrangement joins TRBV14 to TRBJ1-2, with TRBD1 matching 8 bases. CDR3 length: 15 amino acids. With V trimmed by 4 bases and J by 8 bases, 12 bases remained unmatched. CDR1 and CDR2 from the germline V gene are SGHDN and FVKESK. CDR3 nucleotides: TGTGCCAGCAGCCGGGGTAATCAGGGGGCCGAAGGCTACACCTTC. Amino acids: CASSRGNQGAEGYTF. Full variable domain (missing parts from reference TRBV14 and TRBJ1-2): EAGVTQFPSHSVIEKGQTVTLRCDPISGHDNLYWYRRVMGKEIKFLLHFVKESKQDESGMPNNRFLAERTGGTYSTLKVQPAELEDSGVYFCASSRGNQGAEGYTFGSGTRLTVV.

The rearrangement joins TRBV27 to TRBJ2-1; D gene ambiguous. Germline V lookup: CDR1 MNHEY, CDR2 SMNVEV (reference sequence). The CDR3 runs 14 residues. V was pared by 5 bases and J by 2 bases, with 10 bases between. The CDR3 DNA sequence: TGTGCCAGCAGTCAACAGAGTGCCTACAATGAGCAGTTCTTC. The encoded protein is CASSQQSAYNEQFF.

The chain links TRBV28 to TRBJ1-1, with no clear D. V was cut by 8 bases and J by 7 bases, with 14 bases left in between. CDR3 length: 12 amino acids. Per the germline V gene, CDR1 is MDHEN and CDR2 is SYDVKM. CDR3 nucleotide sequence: TGTGCCAGCGGGCCTGACCCTCTTGAAGCTTTCTTT. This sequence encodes CASGPDPLEAFF.

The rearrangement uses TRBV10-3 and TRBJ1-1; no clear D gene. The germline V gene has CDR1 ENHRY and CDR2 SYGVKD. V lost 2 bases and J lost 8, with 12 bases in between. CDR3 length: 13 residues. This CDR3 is CAISEPDTVEAFF. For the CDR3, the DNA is TGTGCCATCAGTGAGCCCGACACGGTAGAAGCTTTCTTT.

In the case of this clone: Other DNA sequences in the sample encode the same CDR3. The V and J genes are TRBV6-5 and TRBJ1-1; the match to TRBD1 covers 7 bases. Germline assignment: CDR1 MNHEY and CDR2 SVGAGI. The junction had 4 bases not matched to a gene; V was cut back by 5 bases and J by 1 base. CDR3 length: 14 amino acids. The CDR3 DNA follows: TGTGCCAGCAGTCCTCGGACAGGGAACACTGAAGCTTTCTTT. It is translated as CASSPRTGNTEAFF.

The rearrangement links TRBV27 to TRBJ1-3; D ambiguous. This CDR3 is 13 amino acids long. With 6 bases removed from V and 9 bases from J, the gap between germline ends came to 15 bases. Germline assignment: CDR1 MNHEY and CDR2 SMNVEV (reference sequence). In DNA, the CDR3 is TGTGCCAGCAGACGGACCGGTGTCGGCACCATATATTTT. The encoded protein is CASRRTGVGTIYF.

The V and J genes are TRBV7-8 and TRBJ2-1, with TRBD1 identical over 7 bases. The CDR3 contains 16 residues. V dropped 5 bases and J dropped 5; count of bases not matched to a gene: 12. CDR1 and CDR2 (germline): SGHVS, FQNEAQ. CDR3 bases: TGTGCCAGCAGCCAAGAGGGGGCGGCCCTAAACAATGAGCAGTTCTTC. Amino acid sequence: CASSQEGAALNNEQFF.